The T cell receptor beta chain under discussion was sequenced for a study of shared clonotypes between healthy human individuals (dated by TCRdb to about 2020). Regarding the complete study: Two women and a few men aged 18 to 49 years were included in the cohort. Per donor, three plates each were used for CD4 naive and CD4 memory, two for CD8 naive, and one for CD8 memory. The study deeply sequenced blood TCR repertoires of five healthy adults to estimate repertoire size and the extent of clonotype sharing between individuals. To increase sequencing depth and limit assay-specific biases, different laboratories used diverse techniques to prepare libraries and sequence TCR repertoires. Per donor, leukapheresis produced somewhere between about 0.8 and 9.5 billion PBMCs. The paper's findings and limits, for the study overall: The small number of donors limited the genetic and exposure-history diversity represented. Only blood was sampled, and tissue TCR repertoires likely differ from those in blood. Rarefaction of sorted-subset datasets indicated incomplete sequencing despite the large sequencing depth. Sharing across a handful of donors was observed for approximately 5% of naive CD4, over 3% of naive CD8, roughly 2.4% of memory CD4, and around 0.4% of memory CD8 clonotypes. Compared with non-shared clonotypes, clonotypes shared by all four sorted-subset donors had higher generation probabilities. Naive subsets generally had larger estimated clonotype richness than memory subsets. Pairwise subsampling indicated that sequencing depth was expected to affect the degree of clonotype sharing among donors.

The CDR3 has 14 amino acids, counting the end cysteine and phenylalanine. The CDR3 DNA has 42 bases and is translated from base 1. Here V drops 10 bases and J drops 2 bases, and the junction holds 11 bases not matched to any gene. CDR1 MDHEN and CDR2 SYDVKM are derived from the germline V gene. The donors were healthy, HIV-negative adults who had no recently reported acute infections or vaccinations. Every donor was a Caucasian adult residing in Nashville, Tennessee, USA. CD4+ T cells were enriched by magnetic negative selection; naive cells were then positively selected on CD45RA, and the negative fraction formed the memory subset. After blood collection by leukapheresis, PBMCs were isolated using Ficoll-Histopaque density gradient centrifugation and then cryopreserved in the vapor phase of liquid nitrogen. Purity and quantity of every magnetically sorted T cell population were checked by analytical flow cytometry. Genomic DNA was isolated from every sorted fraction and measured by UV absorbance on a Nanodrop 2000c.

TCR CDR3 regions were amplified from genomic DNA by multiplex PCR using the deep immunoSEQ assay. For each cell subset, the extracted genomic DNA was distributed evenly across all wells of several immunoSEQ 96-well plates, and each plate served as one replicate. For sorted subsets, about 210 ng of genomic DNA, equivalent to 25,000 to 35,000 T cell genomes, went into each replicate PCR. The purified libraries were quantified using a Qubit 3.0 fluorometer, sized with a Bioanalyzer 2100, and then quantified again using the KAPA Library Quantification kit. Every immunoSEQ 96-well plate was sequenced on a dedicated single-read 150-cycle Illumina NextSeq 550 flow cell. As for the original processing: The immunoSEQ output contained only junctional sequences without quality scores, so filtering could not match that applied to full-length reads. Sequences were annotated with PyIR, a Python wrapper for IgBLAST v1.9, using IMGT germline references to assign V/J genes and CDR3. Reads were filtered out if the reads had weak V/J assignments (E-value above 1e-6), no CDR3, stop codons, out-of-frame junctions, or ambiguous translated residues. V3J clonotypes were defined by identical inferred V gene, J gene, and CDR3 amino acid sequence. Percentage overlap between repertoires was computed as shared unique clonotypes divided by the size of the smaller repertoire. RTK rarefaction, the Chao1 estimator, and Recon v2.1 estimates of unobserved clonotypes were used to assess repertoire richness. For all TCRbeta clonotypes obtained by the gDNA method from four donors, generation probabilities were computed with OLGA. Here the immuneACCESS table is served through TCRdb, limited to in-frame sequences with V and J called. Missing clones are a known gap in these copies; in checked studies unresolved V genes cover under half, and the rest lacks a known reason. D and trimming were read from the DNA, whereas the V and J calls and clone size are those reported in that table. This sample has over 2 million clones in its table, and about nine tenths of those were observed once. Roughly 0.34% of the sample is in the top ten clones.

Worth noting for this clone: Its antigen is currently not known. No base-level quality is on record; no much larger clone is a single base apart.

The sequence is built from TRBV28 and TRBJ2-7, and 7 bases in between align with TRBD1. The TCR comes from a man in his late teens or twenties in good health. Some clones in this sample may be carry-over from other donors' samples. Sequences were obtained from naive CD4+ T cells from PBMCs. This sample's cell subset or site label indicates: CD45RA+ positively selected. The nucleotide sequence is TGTGCCATCGAAGGACAGGAGGCCCCCTACGAGCAGTACTTC. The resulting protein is CAIEGQEAPYEQYF.